The 8 T cell receptor beta chains listed next were all sequenced from one sample in a study of T cell repertoires in cytomegalovirus infection. MiXCR, run by TCRdb on the reads, gives a single entry per CDR3 protein. The sample yields 500,000 to 600,000 distinct CDR3 sequences, approximately 15% seen once. The material sequenced was CD8+ T cells from PBMCs. The receptors come from a human donor in good health (CMV status not recorded). Some clones in this sample may be carry-over from other donors' samples.

In this sample, this clonotype turned up a few times. The J gene is TRBJ1-6, the V gene TRBV7-8, with D unresolved. Between the trimmed V and J ends, which lost 7 bases and 2 bases, there was a span of 18 bases. Per germline, CDR1 SGHVS and CDR2 FQNEAQ. This CDR3 region has 17 residues. This CDR3 reads CASTVRGSGAYNSPLHF. The CDR3 DNA reads as TGTGCCAGCACCGTAAGAGGATCCGGGGCCTATAATTCACCCCTCCACTTT.

This clonotype was picked up many times. The J gene is TRBJ2-1, the V gene TRBV12-3 or TRBV12-4; 10 nucleotides line up with TRBD1. The CDR3 totals 15 residues. V lost 5 bases, J lost 8 bases, and 9 bases stayed unmatched. The CDR3 here is CASSPPGTGAHEQFF. The CDR3 bases are TGTGCCAGCAGTCCACCGGGGACAGGGGCCCATGAGCAGTTCTTC.

There are many counts of this clonotype. The chain combines TRBV7-2 with TRBJ2-2; perhaps TRBD2 as D (5 bases). Trimming shortened V by 8 bases and J by 3 bases, and 10 bases separated the two germline ends. Germline CDR1 SGHTA, CDR2 FQGNSA. The CDR3 extends over 13 amino acids. The CDR3 is CASQGGDTGELFF. CDR3 coding DNA: TGTGCCAGCCAAGGAGGTGACACCGGGGAGCTGTTTTTT.

This clonotype was observed many times. The rearrangement links TRBV7-9 to TRBJ2-7; tentative D call: TRBD1 (6 bases). Trimming took 6 bases from V and 3 from J, leaving 12 bases between them. The V gene's germline CDR1 is SEHNR and CDR2 FQNEAQ (reference sequence). This CDR3 contains 13 residues. This CDR3 reads CASSPQGRYEQYF. CDR3 nucleotide sequence: TGTGCCAGCAGTCCACAGGGTCGCTACGAGCAGTACTTC.

This clonotype has more than one count but fewer than ten. This may be a read error: a much more frequent sequence differs by one nucleotide. The rearrangement links TRBV27 to TRBJ1-2; a possible D gene is TRBD1 (5 bases). Trimming took off 1 base at V and 8 bases at J, with 11 bases between the two ends. The CDR3 loop spans 13 amino acids. Per the germline V gene, CDR1 is MNHEY and CDR2 is SMNVEV (reference sequence). Here the CDR3 reads CASSLYPDRGYTF. CDR3 nucleotide sequence: TGTGCCAGCAGTTTATACCCAGACAGAGGCTACACCTTC.

V and J are TRBV5-1 and TRBJ2-5; D may be TRBD1 (7 bases). The CDR3 is 16 amino acids. Between the trimmed V and J ends, which lost 5 bases and 5 bases, there was a span of 22 bases. The germline V gene encodes CDR1 SGHRS and CDR2 YFSETQ. The CDR3 DNA follows: TGCGCCAGCAGTCAGGCGACAGGGAGGCTGGCGGAGACCCAGTACTTC. Its translation is CASSQATGRLAETQYF.

This chain links TRBV27 with TRBJ2-5; perhaps TRBD2 as D (6 bases). The CDR3 has 15 amino acids. Trimming cost V 0 bases and J 1 base, with 9 bases left between them. The V gene's germline CDR1 is MNHEY and CDR2 SMNVEV (reference sequence). CDR3 region: CASSLSAGLQETQYF. Here the CDR3 DNA reads TGTGCCAGCAGTTTATCGGCGGGGCTCCAAGAGACCCAGTACTTC.

This clonotype was counted many times. J is TRBJ2-7 and V is TRBV28; D not certain. Between the trimmed V and J ends, which lost 2 bases and 2 bases, there was a span of 10 bases. From germline, CDR1 is MDHEN and CDR2 SYDVKM. The CDR3 spans 14 residues. The CDR3: CASSLKGRPYEQYF. CDR3 nucleotide sequence: TGTGCCAGCAGTTTAAAGGGCAGACCCTACGAGCAGTACTTC.